This TCR beta chain derives from a study of blood T cell repertoires in COVID-19. Study context: The United States, Italy and Spain were the sources of the acute and convalescent COVID-19 samples. PBMCs, B-cell-depleted T cells, or T cells provided the cDNA or gDNA that made up the material.

Per the authors' pipeline: Estimation of nucleated cell counts was performed using reference gene primer amplification. Sequencing used immunoSEQ multiplex PCR; TCRdb keeps in-frame clones, though not all of them. Clone size and the V and J calls come from that table; the DNA yielded D and trimming. The table records around 100,000 clones, around 82% of them present only once. CDR1 is SGHRS and CDR2 is YFSETQ in the germline V gene. The CDR3 is made up of 16 amino acids. J was trimmed by 3 bases and V by 3 bases; bases with no gene match: 10. The sample consisted of peripheral blood. This receptor was identified in a human donor in a cohort sampled during active or convalescent COVID-19. J is TRBJ2-5 and V is TRBV5-1, with 8 positions matching TRBD1. This CDR3 reads CASSSQDTDREETQYF. CDR3 nucleotides: TGCGCCAGCAGCTCCCAAGACACGGACAGGGAAGAGACCCAGTACTTC.